Listed below are T cell receptor beta chains from one sample, sequenced in a study of T-cell reconstitution after alpha-beta-depleted transplantation in children. TCRdb re-called the PCR reads with MiXCR, one entry per CDR3 protein. The sample consists of 90,000 to 100,000 distinct CDR3 sequences, more than 20% of them appearing once. This specimen consisted of PBMCs, obtained before TCRalphabeta/CD19-depleted stem cell transplant. These receptors originate from a boy aged 2-15 years with acute lymphoblastic leukemia, due to receive a stem cell transplant. Both conserved end residues are part of each CDR3. A D gene is named only where the DNA matches it firmly. Size is stated for part of the rows, as once, few or many counts, or as a class when the clone is expanded.

clone_size	v_call	d_call	j_call	cdr3_nt	cdr3_aa
.	TRBV9	TRBD2	TRBJ2-3	TGTGCCAGCAGCGTAGGGTCTAGCGGGAGGACGCAGTATTTT	CASSVGSSGRTQYF
.	TRBV3-1	.	TRBJ2-7	TGTGCCAGCAGCCAAGACAGGGGCTACGAGCAGTACTTC	CASSQDRGYEQYF
few	TRBV6-5	.	TRBJ1-2	TGTGCCAGCAGATTACAGGGTACTTATGGCTACACCTTC	CASRLQGTYGYTF
.	TRBV7-2	.	TRBJ2-4	TGTGCCAGCAGCTTTGGGTCAGGGAATTGGGACATTCAGTACTTC	CASSFGSGNWDIQYF
few	TRBV3-1	.	TRBJ2-2	TGTGCCAGCAGCTTATCCCGGACCGGGGAGCTGTTTTTT	CASSLSRTGELFF
.	TRBV6-5	.	TRBJ1-6	TGTGCCAGCAGTTATCTCCAGTCCCACTATAATTCACCCCTCCACTTT	CASSYLQSHYNSPLHF
.	TRBV6-1	.	TRBJ1-1	TGTGCCAGCAGCGACGGGACACCCTTAGGGACTGAAGCTTTCTTT	CASSDGTPLGTEAFF
.	TRBV6-1	.	TRBJ2-5	TGTGCCAGCAGAGACGGGGACGGGGGAAAAGAGACCCAGTACTTC	CASRDGDGGKETQYF
.	TRBV4-1	TRBD1	TRBJ2-5	TGCGCCAGCAGCCAAGGGCGGACAGGGGGAGGGACCCAGTACTTC	CASSQGRTGGGTQYF
few	TRBV6-1	TRBD2	TRBJ2-5	TGTGCCAGCAGTGAAGGGAGGAGGCGGGGGGAGACCCAGTACTTC	CASSEGRRRGETQYF
.	TRBV29-1	.	TRBJ1-3	TGCAGCGTTCCCGGCTCTGGAAACACCATATATTTT	CSVPGSGNTIYF
.	TRBV2	.	TRBJ2-1	TGTGCCAGCAGTGAAACTAGAGACTACAATGAGCAGTTCTTC	CASSETRDYNEQFF
few	TRBV5-1	.	TRBJ1-1	TGCGCCAGCAGCTTGGATGAGAGTAGGGGCACTGAAGCTTTCTTT	CASSLDESRGTEAFF
.	TRBV7-9	.	TRBJ1-2	TGTGCCAGCTATACTAACCGGAGGGAGGATGGCTACACCTTC	CASYTNRREDGYTF
.	TRBV30	TRBD1	TRBJ2-1	TGTGCCTGGAGTACACCAGGCCGGGACAGGATATACAATGAGCAGTTCTTC	CAWSTPGRDRIYNEQFF
few	TRBV7-9	.	TRBJ2-2	TGTGCCAGCAGCTTAACAGGAGCCGGGGAGCTGTTTTTT	CASSLTGAGELFF
.	TRBV7-2	TRBD2	TRBJ2-1	TGTGCCAGCAGCCGCGGGGGGTTAGGCTCCTACAATGAGCAGTTCTTC	CASSRGGLGSYNEQFF
.	TRBV6-5	.	TRBJ1-1	TGTGCCAGCAGTTACTCGATTGGGGGGTTTGGCACTGAAGCTTTCTTT	CASSYSIGGFGTEAFF
many	TRBV5-5	.	TRBJ2-5	TGTGCCAGCAGCCCAACCCCGACAGGAGAGACCCAGTACTTC	CASSPTPTGETQYF
many	TRBV6-1	TRBD1	TRBJ2-3	TGTGCCAGCCGGAATCCCGGACAGGGCAACACAGATACGCAGTATTTT	CASRNPGQGNTDTQYF
many	TRBV29-1	TRBD2	TRBJ2-1	TGCAGCGTTACGGGACTAGTTAGCTCCTACAATGAGCAGTTCTTC	CSVTGLVSSYNEQFF
few	TRBV4-1	.	TRBJ2-2	TGCGCCAGCAGCCAAGAAGGTCAGGGCGCGAACACCGGGGAGCTGTTTTTT	CASSQEGQGANTGELFF
.	TRBV28	.	TRBJ2-3	TGTGCCAGCGGAGCATGGACCGAGATTAGCACAGATACGCAGTATTTT	CASGAWTEISTDTQYF
.	TRBV29-1	.	TRBJ2-7	TGCAGCGTGGGGACAAATACCTACGAGCAGTACTTC	CSVGTNTYEQYF
.	TRBV28	TRBD1	TRBJ1-3	TGTGCCATTAAAGGAGGGACAGGGGGCAACTCTGGAAACACCATATATTTT	CAIKGGTGGNSGNTIYF
few	TRBV28	.	TRBJ2-1	TGTGCCAGCAGTTTATCTGACACCTACAATGAGCAGTTCTTC	CASSLSDTYNEQFF
few	TRBV10-3	TRBD1	TRBJ2-5	TGTGCCATCGGACAGGGGGACGAGACCCAGTACTTC	CAIGQGDETQYF
.	TRBV29-1	.	TRBJ2-3	TGCAGCGTTCGACCTGGAGATACGCAGTATTTT	CSVRPGDTQYF